This TCR beta chain is from a study of PD-1 blockade in mismatch repair-deficient tumors. Some clones are missing from TCRdb's copy, which holds only in-frame ones; the method was immunoSEQ multiplex PCR. Found here are about 24,000 clones, approximately 83% of them singletons; the top ten hold 20% to 25%. Germline V CDR1 and CDR2: SNHLY, FYNNEI. Trimming took off 5 bases at V and 6 bases at J, with 15 bases between the two ends. The CDR3 covers 14 residues. The sample in question was peripheral blood, obtained 12 weeks after starting pembrolizumab. The TCR originated in an adult with mismatch repair-deficient cancer. The rearrangement links TRBV2 to TRBJ2-3; perhaps TRBD2 as D (5 bases). CDR3 region: CASSLLGSGDTQYF. CDR3 DNA sequence: TGTGCCAGCAGTCTACTTGGGAGTGGGGATACGCAGTATTTT. The variable domain in full, with the rest retrieved from reference TRBV2 and TRBJ2-3, is EPEVTQTPSHQVTQMGQEVILRCVPISNHLYFYWYRQILGQKVEFLVSFYNNEISEKSEIFDDQFSVERPDGSNFTLKIRSTKLEDSAMYFCASSLLGSGDTQYFGPGTRLTVL.